The present entry profiles one T cell receptor (beta chain) with its context. Its antigen remains unidentified. This entry is derived from a study of CD8 T cells in ankylosing spondylitis. General study results and limits: Significant enrichment of disease-linked clones was reportedly seen in matched ankylosing spondylitis synovial fluid. There was a TCR beta motif, made of 7 or 8 highly homologous variants, that appeared characteristic of ankylosing spondylitis blood. In the blood and synovial fluid of reactive arthritis, some motif variants had been previously reported.

CDR3 length: 15 residues. TCRdb called the 5' RACE reads again in MiXCR, with one record for every CDR3 protein. The sample holds some 840,000 distinct CDR3 sequences, about 11% seen once. The gene calls are TRBV21-1 and TRBJ1-1. TRBV21-1 has pseudogene status. The sample comprised blood, either unsorted or a sorted T cell fraction (not recorded which). This TCR derives from a male donor with ankylosing spondylitis. The CDR3 sequence is CASSKKRHTYTEAFF. In DNA, the CDR3 is TGTGCCAGCAGCAAAAAGCGGCATACTTACACTGAAGCTTTCTTT.